What follows are 9 T cell receptor beta chains derived from one specimen sequenced in a study of CD8+CD57+ T cells in acquired aplastic anemia. Both TCR beta VDJ combination and CDR3 sequence profiling were carried out. Genomic DNA was the template for this profiling. TCRdb re-called the reads with MiXCR, one entry per CDR3 protein. This table has over 100,000 distinct CDR3 sequences, roughly two fifths appearing once. The specimen sequenced was sorted CD4+, CD8+, or CD8+CD57+ T cells (not recorded which) from PBMCs. These receptors came from a human donor in good health, serving as a control.

Ten or more counts support this clonotype. This chain joins TRBV10-3 and TRBJ2-3; D is ambiguous. Per germline, CDR1 ENHRY and CDR2 SYGVKD. The CDR3 covers 12 residues. V lost 5 bases, J lost 2 bases, and 5 bases lay in between. The CDR3 DNA follows: TGTGCCATCAGTTTATACACAGATACGCAGTATTTT. It specifies CAISLYTDTQYF.

Written as DNA, the CDR3 is TGTGCCAGCAGTCCTACTATTAGGACCGGGGAGCTGTTTTTT. It is translated as CASSPTIRTGELFF. This sequence joins TRBV6-1 and TRBJ2-2; no reliable D call. This CDR3 is 14 amino acids long. Germline-derived CDR1 and CDR2 are MNHNS and SASEGT. Trimming cost V 5 bases and J 5 bases, with 12 bases left between them.

This clonotype showed up many times. The gene calls are TRBV11-2 and TRBJ2-3, with D maybe TRBD2 (5 bases). CDR1 is SGHAT, CDR2 FQNNGV, per germline. Trimming removed 3 bases at V and 3 bases at J, with 13 bases between. This CDR3 is 15 amino acids long. The CDR3 region has the DNA TGTGCCAGCAGCTTCTCCGGGGATAAAACAGATACGCAGTATTTT. Encoded protein: CASSFSGDKTDTQYF. The full variable domain, in which reference TRBV11-2 and TRBJ2-3 provide the parts outside the CDR3, is EAGVAQSPRYKIIEKRQSVAFWCNPISGHATLYWYQQILGQGPKLLIQFQNNGVVDDSQLPKDRFSAERLKGVDSTLKIQPAKLEDSAVYLCASSFSGDKTDTQYFGPGTRLTVL.

The chain combines TRBV7-2 with TRBJ1-5; D is possibly TRBD1 (5 bases). The CDR3 spans 13 residues. Trimming pared 4 bases from V and 6 bases from J, leaving 10 bases between. From germline, CDR1 is SGHTA and CDR2 FQGNSA. This CDR3 is CASSYQGGQPQHF. CDR3 in DNA: TGTGCCAGCAGCTACCAGGGTGGTCAGCCCCAGCATTTT.

As regards this clonotype: A single base separates this from a much larger clone, so it may be a read error. The chain is built from TRBV30 and TRBJ1-2, with a weak D call TRBD1 (5 bases). The V end was cut by 3 bases, the J end by 4 bases, with 18 bases between. This CDR3 has 15 amino acids. CDR1 is GTSNPN, CDR2 SVGIG, per germline (reference sequence). The DNA for the CDR3 is TGTGCCTGGAGCGCCCATTCAGGGAGCATCTATGGCTACACCTTC. Translating gives CAWSAHSGSIYGYTF. Filled out from reference TRBV30 and TRBJ1-2, the complete variable domain reads SQTIHQWPATLVQPVGSPLSLECTVEGTSNPNLYWYRQAAGRGLQLLFYSVGIGQISSEVPQNLSASRPQDRQFILSSKKLLLSDSGFYLCAWSAHSGSIYGYTFGSGTRLTVV.

The CDR3 region is CASSGYTSGIEYEQYF. In DNA form, the CDR3 reads TGTGCCAGCAGCGGGTACACTAGCGGGATAGAATACGAGCAGTACTTC. The genes are TRBV7-3 and TRBJ2-7; 10 nucleotides line up with TRBD2. The CDR3 contains 16 residues. Germline values: CDR1 SGHTA, CDR2 FQGTGA. With V trimmed by 5 bases and J by 4 bases, 11 bases remained unmatched.

The J gene is TRBJ1-4, the V gene TRBV7-2; D unclear. Germline CDR1 reads SGHTA; CDR2 reads FQGNSA. The CDR3 is made up of 13 amino acids. V gave up 6 bases and J gave up 5 bases, with 10 bases separating them. The CDR3, as DNA: TGTGCCAGCAGTCCCGGGAGAAATGAAAAACTGTTTTTT. It codes for CASSPGRNEKLFF. Complete variable domain (other parts from reference TRBV7-2 and TRBJ1-4): GAGVSQSPSNKVTEKGKDVELRCDPISGHTALYWYRQSLGQGLEFLIYFQGNSAPDKSGLPSDRFSAERTGGSVSTLTIQRTQQEDSAVYLCASSPGRNEKLFFGSGTQLSVL.

This clonotype was recorded at least ten times. The genes are TRBV19 and TRBJ2-3; the D gene is possibly TRBD2 (5 bases). The CDR3 sequence is 14 residues long. The germline V gene encodes CDR1 LNHDA and CDR2 SQIVND (reference sequence). V was pared by 5 bases and J by 2 bases, with 11 bases between. The CDR3 reads CASSRLANTDTQYF. For the CDR3, the DNA is TGTGCCAGTAGTCGGTTAGCGAACACAGATACGCAGTATTTT. Together with reference TRBV19 and TRBJ2-3, the CDR3 gives the full variable domain: DGGITQSPKYLFRKEGQNVTLSCEQNLNHDAMYWYRQDPGQGLRLIYYSQIVNDFQKGDIAEGYSVSREKKESFPLTVTSAQKNPTAFYLCASSRLANTDTQYFGPGTRLTVL.

DNA of the CDR3: TGTGCCACCAGCAGACGACTAGCGGGGGTAGAGACCCAGTACTTC. It yields the protein CATSRRLAGVETQYF. The gene calls are TRBV15 and TRBJ2-5; 12 bases agree with TRBD2. CDR3 size: 15 residues. V trimming: 2 bases; J trimming: 4 bases; junction bases outside the gene matches: 2. The germline gives CDR1 LNHNV, CDR2 YYDKDF (reference sequence).